This T cell receptor beta chain was recovered during a study of early T cells in non-severe SARS-CoV-2 infection. Study overall: The authors sequenced bulk RNA from unsorted whole blood, leaving chains unpaired.

The TCR library protocol was used to attach unique molecular identifiers. These identifiers were attached to individual cDNA molecules. TCRdb re-called the 5' RACE reads with MiXCR, one entry per CDR3 protein. The sample lists approximately 52,000 distinct CDR3 sequences, around 8% occurring once. The germline V gene has CDR1 SGHTA and CDR2 FQGNSA. V lost 4 bases and J 1 base, leaving 11 bases between the germline ends. The CDR3 has 15 amino acids. The rearrangement joins TRBV7-2 to TRBJ1-5; tentative D call: TRBD1 (5 bases). Sequencing was performed on whole blood. The source of this sequence is an adult who was a healthcare worker with PCR-confirmed SARS-CoV-2 infection or an uninfected control (not recorded which). The CDR3 DNA sequence: TGTGCCAGCAGCTCTCAGGGTTACAGCAATCAGCCCCAGCATTTT. It codes for CASSSQGYSNQPQHF.